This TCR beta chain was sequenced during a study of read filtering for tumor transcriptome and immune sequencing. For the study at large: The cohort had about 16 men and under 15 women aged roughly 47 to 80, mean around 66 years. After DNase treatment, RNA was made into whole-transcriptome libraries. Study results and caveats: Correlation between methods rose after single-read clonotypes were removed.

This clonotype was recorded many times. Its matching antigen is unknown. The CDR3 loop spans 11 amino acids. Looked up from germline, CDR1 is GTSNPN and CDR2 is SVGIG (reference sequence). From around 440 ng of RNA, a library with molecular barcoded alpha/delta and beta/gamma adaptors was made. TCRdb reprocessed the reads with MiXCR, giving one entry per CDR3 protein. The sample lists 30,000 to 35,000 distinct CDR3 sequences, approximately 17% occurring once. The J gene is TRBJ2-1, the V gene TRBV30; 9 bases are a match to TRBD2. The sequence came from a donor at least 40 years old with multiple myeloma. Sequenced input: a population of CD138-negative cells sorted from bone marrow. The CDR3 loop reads CAAGGYNEQFF. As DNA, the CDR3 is TGTGCGGCGGGGGGGTACAATGAGCAGTTCTTC.